This TCR beta chain was recovered during a study of beta chain features in type 1 diabetes. The wider study: All of the samples together had approximately 99 million sorted cells examined. Findings of the study overall: VDJ junctions from type 1 diabetes patients carried fewer insertions and larger deletions. The study found moderately but significantly shorter TCRB CDR3s in all four CD4+ subsets of Type 1 diabetes patients. Cells expressing TCR highly could be over-represented by cDNA sequencing.

The CDR3 spans 14 residues. CDR1 and CDR2 (germline): KGHSH, LQKENI. V shed 2 bases and J 5 bases; nucleotides not matched to a gene: 1. On this clone: Its antigen remains unknown. Other DNA sequences in this specimen translate into the identical CDR3.

cDNA synthesis used the whole RNA isolate, giving expressed TCRB sequences. Using immunoSEQ multiplex PCR, the repertoire was profiled, and TCRdb retains in-frame clones only, with some absent. The data show about 660,000 clones, roughly 13% seen once. Sequences were obtained from naive CD4+ T cells from blood. V and J are TRBV18 and TRBJ1-1; 11 nucleotides line up with TRBD1. The clonotype originates from a man between 18 and 29 years old with type 1 diabetes. The CDR3 nucleotides are TGTGCCAGCTCACCAGGGACAGGGGGTACTGAAGCTTTCTTT. The encoded protein is CASSPGTGGTEAFF.